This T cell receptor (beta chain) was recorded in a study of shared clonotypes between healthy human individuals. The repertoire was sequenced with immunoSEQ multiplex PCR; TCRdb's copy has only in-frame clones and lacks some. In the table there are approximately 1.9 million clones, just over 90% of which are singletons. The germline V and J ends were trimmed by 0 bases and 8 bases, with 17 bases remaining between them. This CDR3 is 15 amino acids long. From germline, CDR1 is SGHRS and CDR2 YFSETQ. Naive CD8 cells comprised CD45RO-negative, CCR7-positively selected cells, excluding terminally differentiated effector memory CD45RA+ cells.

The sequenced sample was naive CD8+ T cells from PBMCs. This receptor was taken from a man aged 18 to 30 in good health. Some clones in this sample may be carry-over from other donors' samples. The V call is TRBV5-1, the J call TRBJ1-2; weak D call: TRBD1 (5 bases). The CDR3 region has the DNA TGCGCCAGCAGCTTGGGCAACCCAGGGTTCGCCGGCTACACCTTC. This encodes CASSLGNPGFAGYTF.